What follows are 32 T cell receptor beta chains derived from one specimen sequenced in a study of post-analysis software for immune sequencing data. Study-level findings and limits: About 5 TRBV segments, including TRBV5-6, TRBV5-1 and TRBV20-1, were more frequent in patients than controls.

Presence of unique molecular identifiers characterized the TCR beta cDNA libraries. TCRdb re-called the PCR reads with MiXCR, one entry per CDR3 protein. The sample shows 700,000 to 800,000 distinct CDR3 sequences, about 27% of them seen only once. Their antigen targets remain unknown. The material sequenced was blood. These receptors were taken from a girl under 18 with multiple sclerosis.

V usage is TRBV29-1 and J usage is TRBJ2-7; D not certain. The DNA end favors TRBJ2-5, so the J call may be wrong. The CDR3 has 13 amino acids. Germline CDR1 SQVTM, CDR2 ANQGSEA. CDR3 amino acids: CSVELAQTETQYF. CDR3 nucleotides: TGCAGCGTTGAGCTGGCCCAAACAGAGACCCAGTACTTC.

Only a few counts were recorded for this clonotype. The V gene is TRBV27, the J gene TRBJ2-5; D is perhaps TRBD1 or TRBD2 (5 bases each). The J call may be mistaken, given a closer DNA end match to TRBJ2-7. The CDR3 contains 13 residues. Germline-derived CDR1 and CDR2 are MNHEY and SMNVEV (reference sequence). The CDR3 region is CASSFRWGREQYF. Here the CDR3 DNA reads TGTGCCAGCAGTTTCCGGTGGGGACGCGAGCAGTACTTC.

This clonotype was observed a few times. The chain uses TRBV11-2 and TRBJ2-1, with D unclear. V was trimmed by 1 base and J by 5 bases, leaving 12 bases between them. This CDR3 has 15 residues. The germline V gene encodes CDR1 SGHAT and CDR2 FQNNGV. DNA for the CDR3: TGTGCCAGCAGCTTAGCCCTCCGAAGGCACAATGAGCAGTTCTTC. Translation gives CASSLALRRHNEQFF.

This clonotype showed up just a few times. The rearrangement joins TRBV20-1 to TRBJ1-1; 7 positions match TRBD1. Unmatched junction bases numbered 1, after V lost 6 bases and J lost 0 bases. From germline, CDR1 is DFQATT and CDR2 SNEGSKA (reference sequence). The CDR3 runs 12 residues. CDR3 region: CSAGQMNTEAFF. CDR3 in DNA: TGCAGTGCGGGACAGATGAACACTGAAGCTTTCTTT.

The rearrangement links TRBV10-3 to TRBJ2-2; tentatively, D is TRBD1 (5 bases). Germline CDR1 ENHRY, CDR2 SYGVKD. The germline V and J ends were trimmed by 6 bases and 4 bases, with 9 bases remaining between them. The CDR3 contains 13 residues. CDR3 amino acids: CAIRDIRTGELFF. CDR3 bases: TGTGCCATCAGGGACATCCGCACCGGGGAGCTGTTTTTT.

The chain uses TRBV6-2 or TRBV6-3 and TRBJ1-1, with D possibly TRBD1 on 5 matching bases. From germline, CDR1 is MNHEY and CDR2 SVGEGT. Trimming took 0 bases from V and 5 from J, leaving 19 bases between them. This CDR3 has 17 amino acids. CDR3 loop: CASSYSNAWGDETEAFF. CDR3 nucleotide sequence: TGTGCCAGCAGTTACTCGAATGCCTGGGGGGATGAGACTGAAGCTTTCTTT.

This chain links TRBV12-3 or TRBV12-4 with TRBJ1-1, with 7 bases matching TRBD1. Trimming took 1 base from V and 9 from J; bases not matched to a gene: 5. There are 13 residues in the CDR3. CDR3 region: CASSLGDSRKAFF. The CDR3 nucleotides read TGTGCCAGCAGTTTAGGGGACAGCCGAAAAGCTTTCTTT.

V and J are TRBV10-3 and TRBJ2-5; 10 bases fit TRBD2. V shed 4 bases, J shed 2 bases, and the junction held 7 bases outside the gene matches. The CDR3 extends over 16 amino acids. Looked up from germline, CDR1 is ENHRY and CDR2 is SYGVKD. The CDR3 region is CAISGVSGGGQETQYF. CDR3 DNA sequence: TGTGCCATCAGTGGAGTGAGCGGGGGGGGGCAAGAGACCCAGTACTTC.

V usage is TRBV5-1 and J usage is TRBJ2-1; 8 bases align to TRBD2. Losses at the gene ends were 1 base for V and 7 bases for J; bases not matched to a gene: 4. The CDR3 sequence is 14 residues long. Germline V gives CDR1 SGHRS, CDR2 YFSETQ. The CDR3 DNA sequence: TGCGCCAGCAGCTTGAACGGGGGGGCGAATGAGCAGTTCTTC. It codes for CASSLNGGANEQFF. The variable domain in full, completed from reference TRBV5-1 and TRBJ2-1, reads KAGVTQTPRYLIKTRGQQVTLSCSPISGHRSVSWYQQTPGQGLQFLFEYFSETQRNKGNFPGRFSGRQFSNSRSEMNVSTLELGDSALYLCASSLNGGANEQFFGPGTRLTVL.

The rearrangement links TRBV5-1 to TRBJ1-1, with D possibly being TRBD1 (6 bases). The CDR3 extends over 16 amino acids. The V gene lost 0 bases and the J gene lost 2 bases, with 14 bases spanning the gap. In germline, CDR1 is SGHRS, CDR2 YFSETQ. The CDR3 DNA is TGCGCCAGCAGCTTGGACGGGACATTAATTAACACTGAAGCTTTCTTT. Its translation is CASSLDGTLINTEAFF.

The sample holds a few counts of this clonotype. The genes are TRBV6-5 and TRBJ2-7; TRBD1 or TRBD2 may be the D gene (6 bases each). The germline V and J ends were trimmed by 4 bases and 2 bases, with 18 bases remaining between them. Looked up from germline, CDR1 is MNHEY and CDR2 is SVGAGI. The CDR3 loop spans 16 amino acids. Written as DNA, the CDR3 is TGTGCCAGCAGTTCCTTACAAACAGGGAGGCCCTACGAGCAGTACTTC. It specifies CASSSLQTGRPYEQYF.

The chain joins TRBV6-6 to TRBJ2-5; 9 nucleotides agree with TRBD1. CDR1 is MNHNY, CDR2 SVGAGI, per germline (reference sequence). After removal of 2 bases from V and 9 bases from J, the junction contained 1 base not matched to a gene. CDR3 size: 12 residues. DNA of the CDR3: TGTGCCAGCAGTTACAGGGACAGGGCCCAGTACTTC. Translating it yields CASSYRDRAQYF.

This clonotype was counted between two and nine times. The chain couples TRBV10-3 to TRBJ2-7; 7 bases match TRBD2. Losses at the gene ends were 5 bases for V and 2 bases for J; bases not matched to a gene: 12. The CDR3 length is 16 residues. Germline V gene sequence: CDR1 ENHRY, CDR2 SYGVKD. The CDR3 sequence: CAISTPIAGVTYEQYF. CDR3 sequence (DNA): TGTGCCATCAGTACCCCAATCGCGGGGGTTACCTACGAGCAGTACTTC.

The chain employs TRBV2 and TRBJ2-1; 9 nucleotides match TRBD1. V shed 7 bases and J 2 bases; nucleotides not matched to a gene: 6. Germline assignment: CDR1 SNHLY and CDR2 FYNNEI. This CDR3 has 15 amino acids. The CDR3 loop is CASTIRQGAYNEQFF. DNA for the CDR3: TGTGCCAGCACCATAAGACAGGGGGCCTACAATGAGCAGTTCTTC. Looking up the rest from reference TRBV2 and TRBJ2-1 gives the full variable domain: EPEVTQTPSHQVTQMGQEVILRCVPISNHLYFYWYRQILGQKVEFLVSFYNNEISEKSEIFDDQFSVERPDGSNFTLKIRSTKLEDSAMYFCASTIRQGAYNEQFFGPGTRLTVL.

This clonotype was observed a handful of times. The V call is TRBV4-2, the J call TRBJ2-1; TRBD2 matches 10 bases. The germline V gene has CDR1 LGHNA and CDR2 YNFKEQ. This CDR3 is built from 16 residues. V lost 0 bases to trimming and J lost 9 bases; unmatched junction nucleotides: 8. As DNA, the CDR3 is TGTGCCAGCAGCCAAGAAGGAGGTCGGACTAGCGGTGAGCAGTTCTTC. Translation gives CASSQEGGRTSGEQFF.

As DNA, the CDR3 is TGCAGTACCACGGCAACAAACCCTAGCACAGATACGCAGTATTTT. It translates to CSTTATNPSTDTQYF. This chain connects TRBV20-1 to TRBJ2-3; unclear D gene. V was shortened by 8 bases and J by 0 bases, with 18 bases between the two germline ends. Germline CDR1 is DFQATT and CDR2 is SNEGSKA (reference sequence). The CDR3 extends over 15 amino acids.

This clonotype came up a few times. CDR3: CATSDLNRGRVTQYF. CDR3 coding DNA: TGTGCCACCAGTGATTTGAACAGGGGGCGTGTGACCCAGTACTTC. The V gene is TRBV24-1, the J gene TRBJ2-7, with 9 bases fitting TRBD1. Matching the DNA end better, TRBJ2-5 makes the J call doubtful. This CDR3 comprises 15 residues. Germline CDR1 KGHDR, CDR2 SFDVKD.

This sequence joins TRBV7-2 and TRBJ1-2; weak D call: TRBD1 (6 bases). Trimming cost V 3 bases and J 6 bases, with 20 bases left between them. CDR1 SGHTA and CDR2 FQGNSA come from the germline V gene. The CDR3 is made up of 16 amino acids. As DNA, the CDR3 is TGTGCCAGCAGCTTGATAGGTGGGGGCGCTGGACATGGCTACACCTTC. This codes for CASSLIGGGAGHGYTF.

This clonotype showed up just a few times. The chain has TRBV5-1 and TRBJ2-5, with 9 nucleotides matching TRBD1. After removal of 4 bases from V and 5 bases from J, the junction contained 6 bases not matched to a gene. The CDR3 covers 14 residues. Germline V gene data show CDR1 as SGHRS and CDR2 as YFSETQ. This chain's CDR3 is CASSNTGTGETQYF. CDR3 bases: TGCGCCAGCAGCAACACCGGGACAGGGGAGACCCAGTACTTC.

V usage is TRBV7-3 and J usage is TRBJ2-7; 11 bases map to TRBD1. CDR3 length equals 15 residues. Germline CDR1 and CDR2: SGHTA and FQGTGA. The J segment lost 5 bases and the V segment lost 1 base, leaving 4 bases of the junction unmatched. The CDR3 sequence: CASSLKGTGGHEQYF. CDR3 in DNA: TGTGCCAGCAGCTTAAAGGGGACAGGGGGTCACGAGCAGTACTTC.

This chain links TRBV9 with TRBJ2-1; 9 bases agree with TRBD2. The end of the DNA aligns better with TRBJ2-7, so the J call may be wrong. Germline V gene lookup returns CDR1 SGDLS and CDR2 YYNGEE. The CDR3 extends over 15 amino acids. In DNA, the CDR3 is TGTGCCAGCAGCGAGACTAGCGGTTCCTACAATGAGCAGTACTTC. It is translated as CASSETSGSYNEQYF.

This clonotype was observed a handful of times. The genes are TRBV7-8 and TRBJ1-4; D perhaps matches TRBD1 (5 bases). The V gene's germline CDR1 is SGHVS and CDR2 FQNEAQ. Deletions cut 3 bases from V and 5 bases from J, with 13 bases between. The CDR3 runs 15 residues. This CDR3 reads CASSFQPGQNEKLFF. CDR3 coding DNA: TGTGCCAGCAGCTTCCAGCCGGGGCAGAATGAAAAACTGTTTTTT.

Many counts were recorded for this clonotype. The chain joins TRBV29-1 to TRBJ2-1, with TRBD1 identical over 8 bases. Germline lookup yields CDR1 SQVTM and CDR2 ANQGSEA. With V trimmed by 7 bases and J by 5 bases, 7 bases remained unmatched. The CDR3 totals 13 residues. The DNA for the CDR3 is TGCAGCGCCCGGACAGGGAGCAACAATGAGCAGTTCTTC. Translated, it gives CSARTGSNNEQFF.

CDR3 in DNA: TGCGCCAGCAGCCAGCTACCGGGGTCTGCAGATACGCAGTATTTT. It specifies CASSQLPGSADTQYF. This chain joins TRBV4-3 and TRBJ2-3, with D maybe TRBD2 (5 bases). Germline CDR1 and CDR2: LGHNA and YSLEER. The germline V and J ends were trimmed by 3 bases and 4 bases, with 14 bases remaining between them. CDR3 length: 15 residues.

In DNA form, the CDR3 reads TGCAGCGTTGTAGGGGGGAGCAATCAGCCCCAGCATTTT. Translating it yields CSVVGGSNQPQHF. The chain is built from TRBV29-1 and TRBJ1-5; perhaps TRBD1 as D (6 bases). V was cut by 4 bases and J by 1 base, with 8 bases left in between. The CDR3 spans 13 residues. The germline V gene has CDR1 SQVTM and CDR2 ANQGSEA.

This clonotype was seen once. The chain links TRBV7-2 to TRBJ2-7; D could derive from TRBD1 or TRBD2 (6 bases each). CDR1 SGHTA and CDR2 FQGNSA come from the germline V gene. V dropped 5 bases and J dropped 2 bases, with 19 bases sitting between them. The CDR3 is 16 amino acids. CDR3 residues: CASSRPRERGAYEQYF. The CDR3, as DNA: TGTGCCAGCAGCCGTCCCCGAGAAAGGGGGGCCTACGAGCAGTACTTC. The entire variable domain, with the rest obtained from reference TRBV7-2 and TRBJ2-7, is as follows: GAGVSQSPSNKVTEKGKDVELRCDPISGHTALYWYRQSLGQGLEFLIYFQGNSAPDKSGLPSDRFSAERTGGSVSTLTIQRTQQEDSAVYLCASSRPRERGAYEQYFGPGTRLTVT.

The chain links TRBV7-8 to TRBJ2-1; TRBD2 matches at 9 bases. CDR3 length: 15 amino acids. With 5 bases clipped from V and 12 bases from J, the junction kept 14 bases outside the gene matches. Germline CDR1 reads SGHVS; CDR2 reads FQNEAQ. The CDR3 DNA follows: TGTGCCAGCAGCCCCCTGCGGGAGGGATCCCGTGGGCAGTTCTTC. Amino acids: CASSPLREGSRGQFF.

DNA of the CDR3: TGCGCCAGCAGCCAACGCAGAGATGCCTACAATGAGCAGTTCTTC. This gives the protein CASSQRRDAYNEQFF. The V gene is TRBV4-1, the J gene TRBJ2-1; D call uncertain. The V gene's germline CDR1 is MGHRA and CDR2 YSYEKL. The CDR3 totals 15 residues. The germline V and J ends were trimmed by 2 bases and 2 bases, with 10 bases remaining between them.

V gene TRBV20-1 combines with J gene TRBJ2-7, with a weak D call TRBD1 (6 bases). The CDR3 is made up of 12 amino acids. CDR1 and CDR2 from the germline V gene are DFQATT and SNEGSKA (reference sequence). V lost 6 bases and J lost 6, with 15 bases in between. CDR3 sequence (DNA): TGCAGTGCCGGAACAGGGTCTGGCGAGCAGTACTTC. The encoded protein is CSAGTGSGEQYF.

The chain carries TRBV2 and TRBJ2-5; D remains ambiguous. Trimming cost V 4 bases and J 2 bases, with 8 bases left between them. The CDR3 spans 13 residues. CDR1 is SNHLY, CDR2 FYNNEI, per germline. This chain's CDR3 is CASSGHVQETQYF. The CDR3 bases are TGTGCCAGCAGTGGACACGTACAAGAGACCCAGTACTTC. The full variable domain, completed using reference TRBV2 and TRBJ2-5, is EPEVTQTPSHQVTQMGQEVILRCVPISNHLYFYWYRQILGQKVEFLVSFYNNEISEKSEIFDDQFSVERPDGSNFTLKIRSTKLEDSAMYFCASSGHVQETQYFGPGTRLLVL.

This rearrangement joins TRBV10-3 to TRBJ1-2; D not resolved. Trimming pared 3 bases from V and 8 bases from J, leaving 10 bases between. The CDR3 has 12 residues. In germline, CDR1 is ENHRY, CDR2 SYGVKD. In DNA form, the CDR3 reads TGTGCCATCAGTGATTATGGGATGGGCTACACCTTC. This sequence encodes CAISDYGMGYTF.

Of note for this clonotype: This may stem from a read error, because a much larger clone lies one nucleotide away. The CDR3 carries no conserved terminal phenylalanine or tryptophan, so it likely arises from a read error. Here the CDR3 reads CASSQEYGRGEQFI. Written as DNA, the CDR3 is TGTGCCAGCAGCCAAGAGTATGGGCGAGGGGAGCAGTTCATC. The chain combines TRBV7-2 with TRBJ2-1; a possible D gene is TRBD2 (5 bases). Germline V CDR1 and CDR2: SGHTA, FQGNSA. V shed 5 bases and J shed 10 bases, with 18 bases lying between them. The CDR3 extends over 14 amino acids.